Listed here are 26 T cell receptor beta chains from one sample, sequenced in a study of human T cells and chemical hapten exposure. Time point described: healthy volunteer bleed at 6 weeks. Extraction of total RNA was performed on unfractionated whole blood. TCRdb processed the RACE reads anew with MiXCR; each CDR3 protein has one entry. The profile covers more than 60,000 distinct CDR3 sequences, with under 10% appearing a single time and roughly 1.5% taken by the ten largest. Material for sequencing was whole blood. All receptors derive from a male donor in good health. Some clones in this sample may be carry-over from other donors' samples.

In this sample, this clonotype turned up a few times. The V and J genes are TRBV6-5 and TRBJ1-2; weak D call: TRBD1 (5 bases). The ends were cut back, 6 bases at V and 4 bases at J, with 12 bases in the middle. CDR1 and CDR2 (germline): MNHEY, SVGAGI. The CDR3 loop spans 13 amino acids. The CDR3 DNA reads TGTGCCAGCAGGAATGGGGGTAGCTATGGCTACACCTTC. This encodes CASRNGGSYGYTF.

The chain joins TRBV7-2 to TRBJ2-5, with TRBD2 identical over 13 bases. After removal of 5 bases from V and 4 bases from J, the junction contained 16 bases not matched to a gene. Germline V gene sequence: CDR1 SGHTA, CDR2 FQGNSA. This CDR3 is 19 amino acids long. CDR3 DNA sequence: TGTGCCAGCAGCCGGACGGGACTAGCGGGATCCTCCCCCCCAGAGACCCAGTACTTC. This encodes CASSRTGLAGSSPPETQYF. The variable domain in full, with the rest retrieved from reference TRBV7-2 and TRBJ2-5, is GAGVSQSPSNKVTEKGKDVELRCDPISGHTALYWYRQSLGQGLEFLIYFQGNSAPDKSGLPSDRFSAERTGGSVSTLTIQRTQQEDSAVYLCASSRTGLAGSSPPETQYFGPGTRLLVL.

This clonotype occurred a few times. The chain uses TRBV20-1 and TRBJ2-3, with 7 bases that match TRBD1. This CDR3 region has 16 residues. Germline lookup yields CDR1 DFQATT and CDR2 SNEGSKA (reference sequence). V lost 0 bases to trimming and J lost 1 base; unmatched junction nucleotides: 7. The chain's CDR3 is CSARDQGDAGTDTQYF. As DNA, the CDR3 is TGCAGTGCTAGAGATCAGGGGGATGCTGGCACAGATACGCAGTATTTT.

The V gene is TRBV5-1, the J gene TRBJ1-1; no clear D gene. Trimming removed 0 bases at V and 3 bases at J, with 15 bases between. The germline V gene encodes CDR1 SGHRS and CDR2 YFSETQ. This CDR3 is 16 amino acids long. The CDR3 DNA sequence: TGCGCCAGCAGCTTGGGGACCTTTCAAATGGACACTGAAGCTTTCTTT. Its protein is CASSLGTFQMDTEAFF.

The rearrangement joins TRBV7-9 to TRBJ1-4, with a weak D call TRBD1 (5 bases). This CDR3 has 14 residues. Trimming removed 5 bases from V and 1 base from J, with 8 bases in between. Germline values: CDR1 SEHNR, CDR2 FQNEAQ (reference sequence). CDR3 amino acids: CASSRDGTNEKLFF. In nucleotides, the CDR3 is TGTGCCAGCAGCCGGGACGGAACTAATGAAAAACTGTTTTTT. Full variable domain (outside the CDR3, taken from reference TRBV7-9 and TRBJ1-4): DTGVSQNPRHKITKRGQNVTFRCDPISEHNRLYWYRQTLGQGPEFLTYFQNEAQLEKSRLLSDRFSAERPKGSFSTLEIQRTEQGDSAMYLCASSRDGTNEKLFFGSGTQLSVL.

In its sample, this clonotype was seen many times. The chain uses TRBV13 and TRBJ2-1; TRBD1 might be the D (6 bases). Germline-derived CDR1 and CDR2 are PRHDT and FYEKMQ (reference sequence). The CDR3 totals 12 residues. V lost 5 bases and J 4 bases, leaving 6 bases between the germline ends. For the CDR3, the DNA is TGTGCCAGCAGCAGGGGGTACAATGAGCAGTTCTTC. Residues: CASSRGYNEQFF.

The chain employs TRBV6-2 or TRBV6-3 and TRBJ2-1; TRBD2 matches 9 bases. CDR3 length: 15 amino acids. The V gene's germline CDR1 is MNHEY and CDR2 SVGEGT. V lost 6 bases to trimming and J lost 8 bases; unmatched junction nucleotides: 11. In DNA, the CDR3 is TGTGCCAGCAGAAGAATAGCGGGAGAGCAGGATGAGCAGTTCTTC. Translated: CASRRIAGEQDEQFF.

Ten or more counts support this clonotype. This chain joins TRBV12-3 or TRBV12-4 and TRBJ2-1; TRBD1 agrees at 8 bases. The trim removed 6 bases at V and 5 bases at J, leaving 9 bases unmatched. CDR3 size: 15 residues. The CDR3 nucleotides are TGTGCCAGCAGACGGACAGGGTATCTCGACAATGAGCAGTTCTTC. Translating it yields CASRRTGYLDNEQFF.

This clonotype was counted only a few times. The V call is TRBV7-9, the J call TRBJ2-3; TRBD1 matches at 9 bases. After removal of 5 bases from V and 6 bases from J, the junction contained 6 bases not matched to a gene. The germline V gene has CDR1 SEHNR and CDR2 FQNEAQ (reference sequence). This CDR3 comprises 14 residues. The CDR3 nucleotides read TGTGCCAGCAGCCGGGACAGGGTTGAGGATACGCAGTATTTT. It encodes CASSRDRVEDTQYF.

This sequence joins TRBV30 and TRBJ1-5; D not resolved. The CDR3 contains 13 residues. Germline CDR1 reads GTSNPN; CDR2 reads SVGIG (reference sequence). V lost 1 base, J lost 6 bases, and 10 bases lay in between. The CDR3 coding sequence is TGTGCCTGGAGTGGAGGGTACGCTCAGCCCCAGCATTTT. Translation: CAWSGGYAQPQHF.

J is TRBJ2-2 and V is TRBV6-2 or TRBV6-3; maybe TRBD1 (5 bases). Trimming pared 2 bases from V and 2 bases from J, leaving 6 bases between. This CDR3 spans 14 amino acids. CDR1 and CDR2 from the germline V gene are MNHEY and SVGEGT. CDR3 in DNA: TGTGCCAGCAGTTACACAGGAAACACCGGGGAGCTGTTTTTT. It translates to CASSYTGNTGELFF.

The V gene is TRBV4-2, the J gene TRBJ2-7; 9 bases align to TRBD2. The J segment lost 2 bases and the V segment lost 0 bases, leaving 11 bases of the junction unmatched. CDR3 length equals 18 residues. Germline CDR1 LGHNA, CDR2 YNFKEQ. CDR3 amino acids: CASSQDLASGITTYEQYF. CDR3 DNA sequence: TGTGCCAGCAGCCAAGATCTCGCTAGCGGGATAACGACCTACGAGCAGTACTTC.

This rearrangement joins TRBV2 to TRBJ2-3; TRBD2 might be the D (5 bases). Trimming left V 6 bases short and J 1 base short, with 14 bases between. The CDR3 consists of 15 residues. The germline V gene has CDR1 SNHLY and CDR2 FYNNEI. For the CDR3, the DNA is TGTGCCAGCAGCCACGGACCAGCGGGCACAGATACGCAGTATTTT. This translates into CASSHGPAGTDTQYF.

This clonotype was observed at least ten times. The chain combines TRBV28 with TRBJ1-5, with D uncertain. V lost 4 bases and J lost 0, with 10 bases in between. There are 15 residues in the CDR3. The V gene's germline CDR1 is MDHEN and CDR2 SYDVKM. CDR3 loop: CASSSGSYSNQPQHF. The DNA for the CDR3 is TGTGCCAGCAGTTCCGGGTCCTATAGCAATCAGCCCCAGCATTTT.

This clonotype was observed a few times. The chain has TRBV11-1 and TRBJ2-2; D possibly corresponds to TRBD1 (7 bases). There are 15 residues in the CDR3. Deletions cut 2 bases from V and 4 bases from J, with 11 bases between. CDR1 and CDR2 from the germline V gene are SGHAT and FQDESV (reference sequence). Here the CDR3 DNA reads TGTGCCAGCAGCTTAACAGGGGAGGTCACCGGGGAGCTGTTTTTT. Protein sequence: CASSLTGEVTGELFF.

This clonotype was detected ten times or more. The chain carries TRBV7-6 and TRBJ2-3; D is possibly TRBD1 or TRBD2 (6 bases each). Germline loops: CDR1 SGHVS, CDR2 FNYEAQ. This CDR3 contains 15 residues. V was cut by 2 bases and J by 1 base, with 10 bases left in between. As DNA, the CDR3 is TGTGCCAGCAGCTTAAGGGGGGTCCGCACAGATACGCAGTATTTT. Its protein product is CASSLRGVRTDTQYF.

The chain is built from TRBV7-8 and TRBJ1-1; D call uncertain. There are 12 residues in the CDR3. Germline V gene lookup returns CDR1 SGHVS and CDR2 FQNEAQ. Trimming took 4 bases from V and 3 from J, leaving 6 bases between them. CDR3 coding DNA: TGTGCCAGCAGCTCAGAGGACACTGAAGCTTTCTTT. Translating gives CASSSEDTEAFF.

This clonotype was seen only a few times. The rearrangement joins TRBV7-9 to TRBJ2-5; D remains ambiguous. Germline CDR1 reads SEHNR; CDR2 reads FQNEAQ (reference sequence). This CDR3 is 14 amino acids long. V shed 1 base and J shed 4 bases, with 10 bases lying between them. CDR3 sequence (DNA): TGTGCCAGCAGCTTAGTACTTCCCGGAGAGACCCAGTACTTC. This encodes CASSLVLPGETQYF.

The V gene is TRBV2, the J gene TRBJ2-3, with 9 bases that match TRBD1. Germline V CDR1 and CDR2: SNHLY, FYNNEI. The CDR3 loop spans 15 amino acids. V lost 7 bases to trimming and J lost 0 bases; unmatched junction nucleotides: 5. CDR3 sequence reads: CASTRTGDSTDTQYF. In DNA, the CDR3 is TGTGCCAGCACTCGGACAGGGGATAGCACAGATACGCAGTATTTT.

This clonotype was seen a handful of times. This chain's CDR3 is CASSDDRSYEQYF. CDR3 in DNA: TGCGCCAGCAGTGACGACAGGTCCTACGAGCAGTACTTC. This chain joins TRBV10-1 and TRBJ2-7; maybe TRBD1 (6 bases). The CDR3 is made up of 13 amino acids. Germline lookup yields CDR1 WNHNN and CDR2 SYGVQD (reference sequence). V dropped 3 bases and J dropped 1 base, with 7 bases sitting between them.

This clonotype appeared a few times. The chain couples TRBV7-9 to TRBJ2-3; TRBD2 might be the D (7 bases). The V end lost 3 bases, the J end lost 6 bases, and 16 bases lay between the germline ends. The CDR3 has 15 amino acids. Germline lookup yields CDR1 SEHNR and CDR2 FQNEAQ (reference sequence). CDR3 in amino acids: CASSLSRGPGDTQYF. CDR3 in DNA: TGTGCCAGCAGCTTGTCGCGGGGGCCGGGGGATACGCAGTATTTT.

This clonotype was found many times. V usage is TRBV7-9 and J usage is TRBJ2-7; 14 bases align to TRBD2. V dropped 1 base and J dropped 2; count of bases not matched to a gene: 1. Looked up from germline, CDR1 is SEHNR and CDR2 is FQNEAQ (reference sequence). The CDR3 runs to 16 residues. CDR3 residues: CASSLVGLAGAYEQYF. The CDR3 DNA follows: TGTGCCAGCAGCTTAGTGGGACTAGCGGGGGCCTACGAGCAGTACTTC.

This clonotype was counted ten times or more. The CDR3 loop is CASSVGGTGYEQYF. The CDR3 coding sequence is TGTGCCAGCAGCGTAGGTGGGACTGGCTACGAGCAGTACTTC. The chain employs TRBV9 and TRBJ2-7, with a tentative D call TRBD2 (6 bases). The length of the CDR3 is 14 residues. Trimming stripped 0 bases from V and 3 bases from J, with 10 bases between. Per the germline V gene, CDR1 is SGDLS and CDR2 is YYNGEE.

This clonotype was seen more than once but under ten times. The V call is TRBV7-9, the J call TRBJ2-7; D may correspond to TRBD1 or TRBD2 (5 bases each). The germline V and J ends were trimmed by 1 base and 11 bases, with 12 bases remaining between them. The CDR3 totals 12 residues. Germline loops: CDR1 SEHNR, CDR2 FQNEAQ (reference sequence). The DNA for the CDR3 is TGTGCCAGCAGCTTAGTTGGGACGGTGGAGTACTTC. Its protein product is CASSLVGTVEYF.

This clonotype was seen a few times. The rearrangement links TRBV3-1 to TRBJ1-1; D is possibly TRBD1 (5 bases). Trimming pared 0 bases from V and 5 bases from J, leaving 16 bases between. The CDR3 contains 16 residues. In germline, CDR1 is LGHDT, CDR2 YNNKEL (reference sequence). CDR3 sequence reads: CASSQDLRGVETEAFF. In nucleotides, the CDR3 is TGTGCCAGCAGCCAAGATCTTCGGGGGGTAGAGACTGAAGCTTTCTTT.

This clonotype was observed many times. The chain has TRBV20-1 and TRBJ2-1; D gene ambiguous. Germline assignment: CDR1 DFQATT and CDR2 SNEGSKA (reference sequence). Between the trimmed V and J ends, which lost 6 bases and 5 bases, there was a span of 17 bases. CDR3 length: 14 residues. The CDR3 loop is CSALPGSYNNEQFF. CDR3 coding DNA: TGCAGTGCCCTCCCTGGGTCCTACAACAATGAGCAGTTCTTC.